These T cell receptor beta chains were read from a single sample in a study of identical twins. MiXCR was run by TCRdb on the 5' RACE reads, yielding one entry per CDR3 protein. The table has 450,000 to 600,000 distinct CDR3 sequences, 20% to 25% seen once. The same specimen was also included in a second study, on yellow fever vaccine responses in identical twins.

The sample consisted of CD4+ T cells sorted from blood. Every receptor here comes from a woman younger than 30 in good health. Both conserved end residues are part of each CDR3. Fields, in order: D gene, V gene, J gene, clone size, CDR3 protein, CDR3 DNA. D genes are given only for firm matches. Part of the rows lack a size; the others show once, few, many or a class for expanded clones.

NA	TRBV3-1	TRBJ2-5	few	CASSQEATYGETQYF	TGTGCCAGCAGCCAAGAGGCCACCTACGGGGAGACCCAGTACTTC
TRBD2	TRBV19	TRBJ2-7	few	CASSIFLAVLGEQYF	TGTGCCAGTAGTATCTTCCTAGCGGTATTGGGCGAGCAGTACTTC
NA	TRBV11-2	TRBJ2-1	NA	CASSPSGQGRNEQFF	TGTGCCAGCAGCCCAAGCGGTCAGGGTCGCAATGAGCAGTTCTTC
TRBD2	TRBV11-1	TRBJ2-7	few	CASSLGLAGRGYEQYF	TGTGCCAGCAGCTTAGGACTAGCGGGGCGAGGCTACGAGCAGTACTTC
TRBD1	TRBV29-1	TRBJ1-2	few	CSVDPARDSVCYGYTF	TGCAGCGTTGACCCCGCCCGGGACAGTGTTTGCTATGGCTACACCTTC
TRBD2	TRBV12-3/TRBV12-4	TRBJ2-7	NA	CASSKSGGEQYF	TGTGCCAGCAGTAAAAGCGGGGGCGAGCAGTACTTC
NA	TRBV24-1	TRBJ2-3	NA	CATSPEGGGDDTQYF	TGTGCCACCAGTCCTGAAGGGGGAGGGGATGATACGCAGTATTTT
NA	TRBV6-6	TRBJ2-4	few	CASDTGSKNIQYF	TGTGCCAGCGACACGGGTTCCAAAAACATTCAGTACTTC
NA	TRBV7-9	TRBJ1-1	NA	CASSTRGQNTEAFF	TGTGCCAGCAGCACTCGGGGACAGAACACTGAAGCTTTCTTT
TRBD2	TRBV20-1	TRBJ2-1	once	CCARASGSPRSYNEQFF	TGCTGTGCTAGAGCTAGCGGGAGCCCCCGCTCCTACAATGAGCAGTTCTTC
TRBD2	TRBV7-9	TRBJ2-5	NA	CASSPERSGRETQYF	TGTGCCAGCAGCCCTGAACGTAGCGGGAGAGAGACCCAGTACTTC
NA	TRBV24-1	TRBJ2-2	once	CATSVAGELFF	TGTGCCACCAGTGTGGCCGGGGAGCTGTTTTTT
NA	TRBV7-2	TRBJ1-2	NA	CASSPRRRLGYGYTF	TGTGCCAGCAGCCCCAGGCGAAGGCTTGGCTATGGCTACACCTTC
NA	TRBV6-5	TRBJ2-1	NA	CASSYSIIGEQFF	TGTGCCAGCAGTTACTCGATTATTGGTGAGCAGTTCTTC
TRBD2	TRBV4-2	TRBJ2-1	few	CASSQGHSGGAMNEQFF	TGTGCCAGCAGCCAGGGACATAGCGGGGGGGCTATGAATGAGCAGTTCTTC
NA	TRBV12-3/TRBV12-4	TRBJ2-2	NA	CASSLGRKGHAGELFF	TGTGCCAGCAGTCTGGGGAGGAAGGGGCACGCCGGGGAGCTGTTTTTT
NA	TRBV24-1	TRBJ2-1	few	CATSVTRQGGQFF	TGTGCCACCAGTGTCACCCGGCAGGGAGGGCAGTTCTTC
NA	TRBV5-1	TRBJ2-5	NA	CASSSWGQDQETQYF	TGCGCCAGCAGCTCGTGGGGGCAGGACCAAGAGACCCAGTACTTC
TRBD1	TRBV10-3	TRBJ1-5	NA	CAIGTAGFGNQPQHF	TGTGCCATCGGGACAGCCGGATTCGGCAATCAGCCCCAGCATTTT
TRBD1	TRBV7-9	TRBJ1-4	NA	CASSLSGTAEKLFF	TGTGCCAGCAGCTTATCCGGGACAGCCGAAAAACTGTTTTTT
TRBD1	TRBV12-3/TRBV12-4	TRBJ2-2	NA	CASRTVLTGYGELFF	TGTGCCAGCAGGACCGTCCTGACAGGGTACGGGGAGCTGTTTTTT
TRBD2	TRBV3-1	TRBJ2-7	few	CASSQRGTSGRHEQYF	TGTGCCAGCAGCCAAAGAGGGACTAGCGGGAGACACGAGCAGTACTTC
NA	TRBV7-9	TRBJ2-1	NA	CASTIPQRAEQFF	TGTGCCAGCACTATTCCCCAGCGGGCCGAGCAGTTCTTC
NA	TRBV7-8	TRBJ2-3	NA	CASSLYWLGRSTDTQYF	TGTGCCAGCAGCTTATATTGGCTTGGCAGGAGCACAGATACGCAGTATTTT
TRBD1	TRBV24-1	TRBJ2-3	NA	CATSDTGQGSTDTQYF	TGTGCCACCAGTGATACGGGACAGGGGAGCACAGATACGCAGTATTTT
NA	TRBV5-1	TRBJ2-1	NA	CASRIQGDEQFF	TGCGCCAGCAGAATACAGGGCGATGAGCAGTTCTTC
NA	TRBV20-1	TRBJ2-3	NA	CSARVYREWGTDTQYF	TGCAGTGCTAGAGTATACAGGGAATGGGGGACAGATACGCAGTATTTT
TRBD2	TRBV7-3	TRBJ2-1	NA	CASSQGLAGINNEQFF	TGTGCCAGCAGCCAGGGACTAGCGGGGATCAACAATGAGCAGTTCTTC
NA	TRBV11-3	TRBJ2-2	NA	CASSLTVQGGELFF	TGTGCCAGCAGCTTAACGGTGCAGGGCGGGGAGCTGTTTTTT
NA	TRBV6-5	TRBJ1-3	few	CASSYSTGRNTIYF	TGTGCCAGCAGTTACTCGACAGGTCGAAACACCATATATTTT
TRBD1	TRBV6-1	TRBJ2-1	NA	CASKDRGLTSYNEQFF	TGTGCCAGCAAAGACAGGGGCCTAACTTCCTACAATGAGCAGTTCTTC
NA	TRBV7-9	TRBJ2-3	NA	CASSSRDLSTDTQYF	TGTGCCAGCAGCTCCCGGGACCTCAGTACAGATACGCAGTATTTT
NA	TRBV20-1	TRBJ2-7	NA	CSARGGTHEQYF	TGCAGTGCTAGAGGCGGGACCCACGAGCAGTACTTC
TRBD2	TRBV28	TRBJ2-1	few	CASRPPGTSGGSAYNEQFF	TGTGCCAGCAGACCCCCCGGGACTAGCGGGGGGTCGGCCTACAATGAGCAGTTCTTC
NA	TRBV12-3/TRBV12-4	TRBJ2-5	few	CASSPWAGETQYF	TGTGCCAGCAGTCCATGGGCAGGTGAGACCCAGTACTTC